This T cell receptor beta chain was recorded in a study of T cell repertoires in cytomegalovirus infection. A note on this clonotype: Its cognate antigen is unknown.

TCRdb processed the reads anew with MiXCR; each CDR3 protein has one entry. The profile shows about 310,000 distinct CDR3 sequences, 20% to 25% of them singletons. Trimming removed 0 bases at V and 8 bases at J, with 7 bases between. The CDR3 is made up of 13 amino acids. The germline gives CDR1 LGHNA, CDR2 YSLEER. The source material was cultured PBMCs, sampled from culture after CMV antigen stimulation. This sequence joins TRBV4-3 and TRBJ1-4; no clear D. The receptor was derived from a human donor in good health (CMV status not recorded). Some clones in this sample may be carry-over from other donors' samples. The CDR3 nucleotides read TGCGCCAGCAGCCAAGAATCGGGAGAAAAACTGTTTTTT. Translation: CASSQESGEKLFF.